This T cell receptor beta chain comes out of a study of OX40 agonist ivuxolimab in advanced cancers. Study at large: With ivuxolimab, an agonistic anti-OX40 (CD134) antibody, patients were treated. Males comprised 70% to 90% of the group, whose mean age was approximately 60 years (range roughly 20 to 85). Across the patients, intravenous ivuxolimab was delivered every 2 weeks at 0.01 to 10 mg/kg. General observations from the study: The authors did not determine the antigen specificity of the expanded peripheral T cells.

Of note for this clone: Its antigen is not known. Distinct nucleotide sequences in the sample also encode this CDR3.

Only in-frame clones appear in the TCRdb table, and some are missing; sequencing was by immunoSEQ multiplex PCR. The sample lists about 56,000 clones; around nine tenths were seen once. The J segment lost 2 bases and the V segment lost 4 bases, leaving 3 bases of the junction unmatched. Germline-derived CDR1 and CDR2 are MGHRA and YSYEKL. CDR3 length: 14 amino acids. The rearrangement joins TRBV4-1 to TRBJ2-7; TRBD1 matches 9 bases. The TCR was taken from an adult with an advanced solid tumor such as melanoma, head and neck, liver or kidney cancer. Sequencing used CD4+ or CD8+ T cells sorted from blood, obtained in a trial of the OX40 agonist ivuxolimab. CDR3 amino acids: CASSRGQGTYEQYF. The CDR3 coding sequence is TGCGCCAGCAGCCGTGGACAGGGGACCTACGAGCAGTACTTC.